This is a list of T cell receptor beta chains from one sample in a study of blood T cell repertoires in COVID-19. Sequencing used immunoSEQ multiplex PCR; TCRdb keeps in-frame clones, though not all of them. Of 500,000 to 600,000 clones listed, approximately 88% are singletons. The material sequenced was peripheral blood. The receptors stem from a woman in her fifties or sixties with COVID-19, enrolled during active disease. Each CDR3 is given with its conserved first and last residue.

V	CDR3
TRBV29-1	CSVPTGETGELFF
TRBV10-3	CAISESSGVTYGYTF
TRBV6-5	CASTDIALFNEKLFF
TRBV19	CASSSGDATNEKLFF
TRBV6-1	CASSEDLRLLYRVGNQPQHF
TRBV27	CASSLSSDRIPYGYTF
TRBV15	CATSRGSANEKLFF
TRBV5-1	CASSPGLSFTGELFF
TRBV24-1	CATSDLLAGQGGTGELFF
TRBV5-1	CASRDNPGQQNEKLFF
TRBV27	CASSPTLSYEQYF
TRBV19	CASSTPAGDTGELFF
TRBV5-1	CASSKSTGNTEAFF
TRBV4-1	CASSLDRGISQPQHF
TRBV30	CAWGTETYEQYF
TRBV9	CASSVGVHPGQGARGYGYTF
TRBV30	CAWSGINQPQHF
TRBV5-5	CASTTRTAYGYTF
TRBV28	CASSQEGYTF
TRBV3-1/TRBV3-2	CASSRGTVSNQPQHF
TRBV5-5	CASSSLSGGGNIQYF
TRBV28	CASSQGGRNTEAFF
TRBV12-3/TRBV12-4	CASTAGGITQYF
TRBV7-8	CASSLARTSGLYEQYF
TRBV10-1	CASNPGQGHNEQYF
TRBV4-2	CASSQLFGEAFF
TRBV7-8	CASSLDLGQAIF
TRBV28	CASSRTGGAHYNEQFF
TRBV9	CASSVDPGQGIYGYTF
TRBV28	CASSFNRGADTQYF
TRBV4-1	CASSQSGAQITEAFF
TRBV28	CASSKPTELAKNIQYF
TRBV5-1	CASSLGGQAANYGYTF
TRBV2	CASSATGTAYEQYF
TRBV7-8	CASSFDNVKLFF
TRBV5-1	CASSLARDTQYF
TRBV19	CASSSVFHSGGRVTEAFF
TRBV28	CASSLLRTSDEQFF
TRBV13	CASSLLAGGGPDTQYF
TRBV7-9	CASSLRQGSSTNEKLFF
TRBV2	CASSGGRIRGYTF
TRBV7-2	CASSFSGQGWEGYTF
TRBV6-6	CASSYGRVGNQPQHF
TRBV20-1	CSASGDRGNQPQHF
TRBV29-1	CSGGPDRGDYGYTF
TRBV9	CASSPERVFGDTQYF
TRBV11-2	CASSDRAANEKLFF
TRBV5-1	CASSSARAGVQETQYF
TRBV19	CASSPGYSSGVNYEQYF
TRBV6-6	CASKGLAGAYIGELFF
TRBV7-9	CASSLVGAGNQPQHF
TRBV27	CASSWLGVVQGNSGANVLTF
TRBV7-9	CASSFRGTSVIF
TRBV5-1	CASSPAPGQSMTDTQYF
TRBV5-6	CASSFRQGKGNQPQHF